The present TCR beta chain was sequenced within a study of blood T cell repertoires in COVID-19. Study details: Collection of acute and convalescent COVID-19 samples took place in the United States, Italy and Spain. PBMCs, B-cell-depleted T cells, or T cells were the source of the cDNA or gDNA that made up the material.

The length of the CDR3 is 15 residues. Per germline, CDR1 MDHEN and CDR2 SYDVKM. V shed 4 bases, J shed 6 bases, and the junction held 4 bases outside the gene matches. Study processing details: The assay estimated nucleated cells by amplifying reference gene primers. The repertoire was sequenced with immunoSEQ multiplex PCR; TCRdb's copy has only in-frame clones and lacks some. The D gene and trimming were derived from the DNA, and the V and J assignments and clone size from that table. The repertoire has more than 85,000 clones, roughly nine tenths of them found once; the top ten carry roughly 4.3%.

The source material was peripheral blood. This sequence was found in a man between 65 and 80 years old with acute or convalescent COVID-19. The chain joins TRBV28 to TRBJ1-6, with 9 bases lining up with TRBD1. CDR3 in DNA: TGTGCCAGCAGTTATACACAGGGGGCTAATTCACCCCTCCACTTT. Translated: CASSYTQGANSPLHF.